Described below is a single T cell receptor (beta chain) sequence and its context. This sample is drawn from a study of blood T cell repertoires in COVID-19. Study-wide context: Sites across the United States, Italy and Spain contributed samples from acute and convalescent COVID-19.

The cohort comprised adults aged roughly 18 to 95 years residing in about two dozen US areas. Allocation to cohorts depended on clinical history reported by the participants. Profiled with immunoSEQ multiplex PCR; TCRdb holds only in-frame clones, not every one. Here the sample spans some 130,000 clones, roughly 80% being singletons. The material sequenced was PBMCs or T cells enriched from blood (not recorded which). The receptor comes from a man in his thirties or forties who had recovered from COVID-19.

This CDR3 is CAISDRDRSSYNEQFF. As DNA, the CDR3 is TGTGCCATCAGTGATCGGGACAGGAGCTCCTACAATGAGCAGTTCTTC. The chain joins TRBV10-3 to TRBJ2-1; 8 bases are a match to TRBD1. The germline V gene has CDR1 ENHRY and CDR2 SYGVKD. J was trimmed by 0 bases and V by 3 bases; bases with no gene match: 4. The CDR3 is made up of 16 amino acids.